These 20 T cell receptor beta chains came from one sample sequenced in a study of cytotoxic CD8 clonotypes in ibrutinib-treated CLL. Only in-frame clones appear in the TCRdb table, and some are missing; sequencing was by immunoSEQ multiplex PCR. The sample records approximately 50,000 clones, roughly 71% being singletons. The sequencing used PBMCs, collected after 12 months of ibrutinib treatment. The receptors originated from a human donor with chronic lymphocytic leukemia.

The rearrangement uses TRBV21-1 and TRBJ2-7; the D call TRBD1 from the table was never checked on the DNA. TRBV21-1 is a pseudogene segment. The CDR3 totals 14 residues. The chain's CDR3 is CASSTRDSSYEQYF. The CDR3 region has the DNA TGTGCCAGCAGCACCCGGGACAGCTCCTACGAGCAGTACTTC.

DNA for the CDR3: TGTGCCAGCAGCCGAGGGACAGATCAGCCCCAGCATTTT. Protein sequence: CASSRGTDQPQHF. The rearrangement joins TRBV7-7 to TRBJ1-5; 7 positions match TRBD1. The CDR3 is 13 residues long. Germline V CDR1 and CDR2: SSHAT, FNYEAQ (reference sequence). V dropped 5 bases and J dropped 5; count of bases not matched to a gene: 3.

The chain carries TRBV11-2 and TRBJ1-3, with 8 bases that match TRBD1. This CDR3 comprises 17 residues. V shed 5 bases and J 0 bases; nucleotides not matched to a gene: 9. Per the germline V gene, CDR1 is SGHAT and CDR2 is FQNNGV. The CDR3 DNA follows: TGTGCCAGCAGCCACGACAGGGGTCCCAGCTCTGGAAACACCATATATTTT. As protein: CASSHDRGPSSGNTIYF.

CDR3 in amino acids: CSVAQGRGEQYF. The CDR3 DNA reads TGCAGCGTTGCACAGGGCAGGGGGGAGCAGTACTTC. The rearrangement uses TRBV29-1 and TRBJ2-7; 7 nucleotides agree with TRBD1. The CDR3 sequence is 12 residues long. Germline CDR1 SQVTM, CDR2 ANQGSEA. J gave up 7 bases and V 4 bases, and 7 bases lay outside the gene matches.

This clone was seen a handful of times. The rearrangement links TRBV5-1 to TRBJ2-7; 7 bases are a match to TRBD2. The CDR3 loop spans 13 amino acids. The J segment lost 4 bases and the V segment lost 1 base, leaving 2 bases of the junction unmatched. Per the germline V gene, CDR1 is SGHRS and CDR2 is YFSETQ. The CDR3 region has the DNA TGCGCCAGCAGCTTGCCCGGGAGGTACGAGCAGTACTTC. Encoded protein: CASSLPGRYEQYF.

The rearrangement links TRBV5-4 to TRBJ1-1; 7 nucleotides agree with TRBD1. With V trimmed by 4 bases and J by 3 bases, 6 bases remained unmatched. The CDR3 runs to 14 residues. Germline V CDR1 and CDR2: SGHNT, YYREEE (reference sequence). CDR3 DNA: TGTGCCAGCAGCAGAGACAGGGCCGACACTGAAGCTTTCTTT. Translated: CASSRDRADTEAFF.

This clone was observed a handful of times. The chain is built from TRBV7-2 and TRBJ2-7; D is perhaps TRBD1 or TRBD2 (5 bases each). The CDR3 has 13 amino acids. Germline V lookup: CDR1 SGHTA, CDR2 FQGNSA. Trimming left V 5 bases short and J 0 bases short, with 8 bases between. CDR3 protein: CASSRDRSYEQYF. The CDR3 DNA is TGTGCCAGCAGCCGGGACCGCTCCTACGAGCAGTACTTC.

This clone was counted ten times or more. The chain carries TRBV6-1 and TRBJ2-1, with unresolved D. Germline lookup yields CDR1 MNHNS and CDR2 SASEGT. V lost 3 bases and J 8 bases, leaving 11 bases between the germline ends. The CDR3 sequence is 13 residues long. The chain's CDR3 is CASSDGYGDEQFF. In nucleotides, the CDR3 is TGTGCCAGCAGTGATGGTTATGGGGATGAGCAGTTCTTC.

This sequence joins TRBV5-4 and TRBJ1-6; D remains ambiguous. The germline V and J ends were trimmed by 2 bases and 6 bases, with 18 bases remaining between them. Germline V gene data show CDR1 as SGHNT and CDR2 as YYREEE (reference sequence). The CDR3 covers 17 residues. The CDR3 sequence: CASSFNRRQAPNSPLHF. Written as DNA, the CDR3 is TGTGCCAGCAGCTTCAATAGACGCCAGGCTCCTAATTCACCCCTCCACTTT.

V and J are TRBV6-6 and TRBJ2-6; D is perhaps TRBD1 (6 bases). Germline V CDR1 and CDR2: MNHNY, SVGAGI (reference sequence). CDR3 size: 15 residues. Between the trimmed V and J ends, which lost 5 bases and 0 bases, there was a span of 8 bases. CDR3 DNA: TGTGCCAGCAGTGGACAGATCTCTGGGGCCAACGTCCTGACTTTC. It specifies CASSGQISGANVLTF.

To note about this clone: Other DNA sequences of this sample code for an identical CDR3. The genes are TRBV2 and TRBJ2-5; 8 bases are shared with TRBD2. This CDR3 region has 14 residues. Trimming cost V 8 bases and J 5 bases; bases outside gene matches: 10. Germline CDR1 and CDR2: SNHLY and FYNNEI. The CDR3 loop is CASSEREGRETQYF. CDR3 DNA: TGTGCCAGCTCGGAACGGGAGGGCCGTGAGACCCAGTACTTC. The full variable domain, completed using reference TRBV2 and TRBJ2-5, is EPEVTQTPSHQVTQMGQEVILRCVPISNHLYFYWYRQILGQKVEFLVSFYNNEISEKSEIFDDQFSVERPDGSNFTLKIRSTKLEDSAMYFCASSEREGRETQYFGPGTRLLVL.

This clone was seen once. The chain recombines TRBV1 with TRBJ2-3; the table's D call, TRBD1, has no DNA check behind it. TRBV1 is shown as a pseudogene. The CDR3 has 19 amino acids. The CDR3 loop reads CTSSPDPLDRTSSTDTQYF. CDR3 sequence (DNA): TGCACCAGCAGCCCCGACCCCTTGGACAGAACCTCTAGCACAGATACGCAGTATTTT.

The chain has TRBV6-5 and TRBJ2-7, with D tentatively TRBD2 (5 bases). V dropped 6 bases and J dropped 3 bases, with 12 bases sitting between them. Germline V gives CDR1 MNHEY, CDR2 SVGAGI. The CDR3 sequence is 13 residues long. Here the CDR3 reads CASSLRGGYEQYF. CDR3 nucleotides: TGTGCCAGCAGCCTTAGAGGAGGCTACGAGCAGTACTTC.

The J gene is TRBJ1-4, the V gene TRBV5-1; possible D gene TRBD1, 5 bases. Germline lookup yields CDR1 SGHRS and CDR2 YFSETQ. This CDR3 spans 16 amino acids. Trimming stripped 5 bases from V and 0 bases from J, with 14 bases between. CDR3 DNA: TGCGCCAGCAGGGGGGTTGGGGCCACAACTAATGAAAAACTGTTTTTT. It yields the protein CASRGVGATTNEKLFF.

This chain connects TRBV5-1 to TRBJ2-7, with D possibly matching TRBD2 (6 bases). Germline V gene sequence: CDR1 SGHRS, CDR2 YFSETQ. Trimming shortened V by 0 bases and J by 3 bases, and 16 bases separated the two germline ends. This CDR3 comprises 16 residues. The CDR3 is CASSLGGTRRVYEQYF. The CDR3 nucleotides read TGCGCCAGCAGCTTGGGTGGGACTCGAAGGGTCTACGAGCAGTACTTC.

The chain employs TRBV7-3 and TRBJ2-3; 16 nucleotides match TRBD2. Germline CDR1 is SGHTA and CDR2 is FQGTGA. Germline trimming cut 4 bases from V and 9 bases from J; bases unmatched to any gene: 10. The CDR3 is made up of 17 amino acids. CDR3 DNA: TGTGCCAGCAGCTCGCAGGGACCGGGACTAGCGGGAGGGACGCAGTATTTT. Its protein product is CASSSQGPGLAGGTQYF.

V usage is TRBV18 and J usage is TRBJ2-1; 7 bases match TRBD1. With V trimmed by 6 bases and J by 0 bases, 5 bases remained unmatched. The CDR3 totals 15 residues. CDR1 and CDR2 from the germline V gene are KGHSH and LQKENI. CDR3 sequence (DNA): TGTGCCAGCTCGCAGACAGGGAGCTCCTACAATGAGCAGTTCTTC. It specifies CASSQTGSSYNEQFF.

The gene calls are TRBV7-2 and TRBJ2-3, with 12 nucleotides matching TRBD2. The CDR3 totals 15 residues. CDR1 SGHTA and CDR2 FQGNSA come from the germline V gene. V was clipped by 7 bases and J by 1 base; unmatched bases: 3. The CDR3 coding sequence is TGTGCCAGCACCAGACTAGCGGGGGGCACAGATACGCAGTATTTT. It translates to CASTRLAGGTDTQYF.

This clone was observed once. The V gene is TRBV7-3, the J gene TRBJ2-1; 11 bases line up with TRBD2. J gave up 1 base and V 4 bases, and 9 bases lay outside the gene matches. This CDR3 has 18 residues. CDR1 is SGHTA and CDR2 is FQGTGA in the germline V gene. As DNA, the CDR3 is TGTGCCAGCAGCTACTTGCCCAGGACTAGCGGGTCCTACAATGAGCAGTTCTTC. Amino acids: CASSYLPRTSGSYNEQFF.

This clone is a singleton in its sample. This sequence joins TRBV7-3 and TRBJ1-2, with 9 bases that match TRBD1. Looked up from germline, CDR1 is SGHTA and CDR2 is FQGTGA. Trimming cost V 6 bases and J 7 bases; bases outside gene matches: 9. The CDR3 runs to 14 residues. CDR3 loop: CASRRGQGSGGYTF. The CDR3 nucleotides read TGTGCCAGCAGGCGGGGACAGGGAAGCGGTGGCTACACCTTC.